This T cell receptor beta chain was obtained from a study of blood T cell repertoires in COVID-19. The CDR3 length is 16 residues. Germline CDR1 reads SGHAT; CDR2 reads FQNNGV. The J segment lost 10 bases and the V segment lost 1 base, leaving 12 bases of the junction unmatched. Profiled with immunoSEQ multiplex PCR; TCRdb holds only in-frame clones, not every one. The data show under 350,000 clones, around 88% seen once. The material sequenced was peripheral blood. The rearrangement links TRBV11-2 to TRBJ1-2; 10 bases align to TRBD1. The TCR was taken from a man between 40 and 49 years old with acute or convalescent COVID-19. The CDR3 bases are TGTGCCAGCAGCTTAGGAATAGGGACAGGGGCCGGATCCTACACCTTC. Protein sequence: CASSLGIGTGAGSYTF.